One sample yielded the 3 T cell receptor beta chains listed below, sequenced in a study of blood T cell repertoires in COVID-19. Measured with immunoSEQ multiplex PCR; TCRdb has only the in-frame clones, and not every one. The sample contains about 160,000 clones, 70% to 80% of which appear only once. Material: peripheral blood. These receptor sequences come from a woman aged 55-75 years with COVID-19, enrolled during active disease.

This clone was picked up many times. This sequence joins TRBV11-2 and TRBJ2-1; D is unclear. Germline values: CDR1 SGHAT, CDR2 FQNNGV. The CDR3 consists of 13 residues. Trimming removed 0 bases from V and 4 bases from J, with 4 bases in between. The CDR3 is CASSLDLYNEQFF. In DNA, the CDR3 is TGTGCCAGCAGCTTAGATCTTTACAATGAGCAGTTCTTC.

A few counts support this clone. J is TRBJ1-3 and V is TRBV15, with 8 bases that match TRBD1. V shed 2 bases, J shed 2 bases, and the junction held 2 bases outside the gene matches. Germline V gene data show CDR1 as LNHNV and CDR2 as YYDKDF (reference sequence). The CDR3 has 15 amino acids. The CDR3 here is CATSRQQGAGNTIYF. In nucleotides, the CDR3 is TGTGCCACCAGCAGACAACAGGGGGCTGGAAACACCATATATTTT.

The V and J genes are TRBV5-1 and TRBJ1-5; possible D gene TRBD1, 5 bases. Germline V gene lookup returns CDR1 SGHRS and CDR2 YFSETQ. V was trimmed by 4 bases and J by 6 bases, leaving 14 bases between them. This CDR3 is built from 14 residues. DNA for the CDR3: TGCGCCAGCAGCCCTACTGGGGGGACTCAGCCCCAGCATTTT. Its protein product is CASSPTGGTQPQHF.